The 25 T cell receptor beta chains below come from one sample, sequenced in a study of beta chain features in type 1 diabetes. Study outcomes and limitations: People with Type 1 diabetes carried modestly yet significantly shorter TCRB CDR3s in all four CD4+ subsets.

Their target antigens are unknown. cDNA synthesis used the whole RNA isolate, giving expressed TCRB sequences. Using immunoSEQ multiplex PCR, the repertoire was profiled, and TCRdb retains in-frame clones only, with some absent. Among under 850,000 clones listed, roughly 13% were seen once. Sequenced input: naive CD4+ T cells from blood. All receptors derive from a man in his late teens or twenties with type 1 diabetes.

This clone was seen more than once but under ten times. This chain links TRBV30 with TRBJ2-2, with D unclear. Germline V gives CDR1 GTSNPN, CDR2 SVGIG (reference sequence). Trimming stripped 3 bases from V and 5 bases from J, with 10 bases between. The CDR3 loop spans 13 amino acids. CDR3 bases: TGTGCCTGGAGCCGGGCCGGAACCGGGGAGCTGTTTTTT. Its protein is CAWSRAGTGELFF.

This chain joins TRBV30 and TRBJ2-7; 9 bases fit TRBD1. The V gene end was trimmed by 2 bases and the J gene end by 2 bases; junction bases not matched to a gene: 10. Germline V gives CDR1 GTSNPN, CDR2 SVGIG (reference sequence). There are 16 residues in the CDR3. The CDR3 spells CAWSQRGQGRTYEQYF. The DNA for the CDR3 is TGTGCCTGGAGTCAACGAGGACAGGGGAGGACCTACGAGCAGTACTTC.

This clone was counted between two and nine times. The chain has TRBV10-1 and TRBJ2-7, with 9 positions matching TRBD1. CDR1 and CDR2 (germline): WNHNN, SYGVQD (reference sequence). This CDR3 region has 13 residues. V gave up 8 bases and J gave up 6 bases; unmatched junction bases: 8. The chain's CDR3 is CASSRDRVGEQYF. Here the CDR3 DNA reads TGCGCCAGCTCCCGGGACAGGGTTGGCGAGCAGTACTTC.

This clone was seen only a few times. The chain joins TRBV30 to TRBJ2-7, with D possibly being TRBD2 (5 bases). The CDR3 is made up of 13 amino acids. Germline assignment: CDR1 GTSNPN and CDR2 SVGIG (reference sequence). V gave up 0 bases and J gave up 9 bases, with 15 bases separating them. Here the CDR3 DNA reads TGTGCCTGGAGTGTTGGACTCGTCGACGCGCAGTACTTC. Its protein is CAWSVGLVDAQYF.

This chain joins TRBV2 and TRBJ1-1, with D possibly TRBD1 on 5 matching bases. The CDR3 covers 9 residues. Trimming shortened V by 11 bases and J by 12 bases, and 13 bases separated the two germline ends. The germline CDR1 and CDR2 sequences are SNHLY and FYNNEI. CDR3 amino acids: CASGGVTFF. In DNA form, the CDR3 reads TGTGCCTCAGGAGGGGTGACTTTCTTT.

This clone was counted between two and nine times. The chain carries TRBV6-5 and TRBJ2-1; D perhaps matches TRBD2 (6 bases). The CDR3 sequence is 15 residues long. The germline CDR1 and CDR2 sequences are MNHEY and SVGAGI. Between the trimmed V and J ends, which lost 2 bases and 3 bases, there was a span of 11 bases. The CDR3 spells CASSYARGFYNEQFF. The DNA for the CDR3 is TGTGCCAGCAGTTACGCGCGGGGCTTCTACAATGAGCAGTTCTTC.

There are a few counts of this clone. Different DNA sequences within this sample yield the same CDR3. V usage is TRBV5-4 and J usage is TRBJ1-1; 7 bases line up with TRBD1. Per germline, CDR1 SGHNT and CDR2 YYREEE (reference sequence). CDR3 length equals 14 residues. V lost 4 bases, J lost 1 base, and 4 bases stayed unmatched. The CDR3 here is CASSPDRRNTEAFF. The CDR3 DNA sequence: TGTGCCAGCAGCCCGGACAGGCGGAACACTGAAGCTTTCTTT.

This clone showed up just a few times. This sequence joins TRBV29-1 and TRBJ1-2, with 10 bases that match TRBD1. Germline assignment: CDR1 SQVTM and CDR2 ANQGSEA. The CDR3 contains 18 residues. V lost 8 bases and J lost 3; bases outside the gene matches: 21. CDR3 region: CSSPRDRGRLDLYYGYTF. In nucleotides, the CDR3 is TGCAGCTCCCCCCGGGACAGGGGACGGCTGGATCTTTACTATGGCTACACCTTC.

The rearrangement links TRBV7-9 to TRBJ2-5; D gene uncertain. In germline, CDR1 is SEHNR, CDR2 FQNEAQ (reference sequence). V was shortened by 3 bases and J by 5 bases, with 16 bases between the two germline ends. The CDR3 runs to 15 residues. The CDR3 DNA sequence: TGTGCCAGCAGCTTGCTTGGAGAGGATGGGGAGACCCAGTACTTC. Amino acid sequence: CASSLLGEDGETQYF.

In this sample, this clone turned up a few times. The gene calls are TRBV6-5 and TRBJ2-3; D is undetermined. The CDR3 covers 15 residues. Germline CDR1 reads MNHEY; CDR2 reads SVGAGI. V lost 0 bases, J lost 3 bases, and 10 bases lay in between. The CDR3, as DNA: TGTGCCAGCAGTTACTCATGGGGTCGGACAGATACGCAGTATTTT. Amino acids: CASSYSWGRTDTQYF.

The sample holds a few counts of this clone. The CDR3 DNA follows: TGTGCCAGCTCACCAGGGATAAGCAATCAGCCCCAGCATTTT. Protein: CASSPGISNQPQHF. This chain joins TRBV18 and TRBJ1-5, with D uncertain. Trimming removed 2 bases at V and 1 base at J, with 6 bases between. The CDR3 contains 14 residues. CDR1 is KGHSH, CDR2 LQKENI, per germline.

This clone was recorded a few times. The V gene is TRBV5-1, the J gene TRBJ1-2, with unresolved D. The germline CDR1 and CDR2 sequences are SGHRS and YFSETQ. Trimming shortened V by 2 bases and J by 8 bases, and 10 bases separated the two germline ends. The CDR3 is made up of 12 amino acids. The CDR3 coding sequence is TGCGCCAGCAGCTTAGAGGGCACCGGCTACACCTTC. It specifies CASSLEGTGYTF.

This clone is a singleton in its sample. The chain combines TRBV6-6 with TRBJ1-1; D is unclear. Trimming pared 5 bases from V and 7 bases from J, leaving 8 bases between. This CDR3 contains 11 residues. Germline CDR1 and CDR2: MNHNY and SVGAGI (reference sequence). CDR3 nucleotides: TGTGCCAGCAGTCCGCCAGTTGAAGCTTTCTTT. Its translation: CASSPPVEAFF.

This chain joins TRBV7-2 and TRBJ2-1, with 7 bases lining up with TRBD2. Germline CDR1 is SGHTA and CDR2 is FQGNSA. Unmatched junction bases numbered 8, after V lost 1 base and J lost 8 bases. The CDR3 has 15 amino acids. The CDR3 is CASSLVFAGEDEQFF. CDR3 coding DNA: TGTGCCAGCAGCTTAGTCTTCGCGGGAGAGGATGAGCAGTTCTTC.

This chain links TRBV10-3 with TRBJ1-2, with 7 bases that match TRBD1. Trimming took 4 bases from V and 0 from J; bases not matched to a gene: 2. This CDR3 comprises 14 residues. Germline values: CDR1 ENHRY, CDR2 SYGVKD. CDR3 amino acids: CAISGDRANYGYTF. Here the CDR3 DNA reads TGTGCCATCAGTGGGGACAGAGCTAACTATGGCTACACCTTC.

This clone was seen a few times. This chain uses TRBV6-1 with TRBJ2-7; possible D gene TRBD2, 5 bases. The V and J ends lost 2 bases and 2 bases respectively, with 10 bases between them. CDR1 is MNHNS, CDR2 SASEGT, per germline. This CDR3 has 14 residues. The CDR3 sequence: CASSENGVTYEQYF. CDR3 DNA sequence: TGTGCCAGCAGTGAAAACGGGGTTACCTACGAGCAGTACTTC.

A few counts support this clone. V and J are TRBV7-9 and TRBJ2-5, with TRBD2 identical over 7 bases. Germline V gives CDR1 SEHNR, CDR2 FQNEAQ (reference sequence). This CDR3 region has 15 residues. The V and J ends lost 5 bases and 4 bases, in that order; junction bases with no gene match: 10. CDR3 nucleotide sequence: TGTGCCAGCAGCACCGGACCAGGCGGGGGAGAGACCCAGTACTTC. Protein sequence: CASSTGPGGGETQYF.

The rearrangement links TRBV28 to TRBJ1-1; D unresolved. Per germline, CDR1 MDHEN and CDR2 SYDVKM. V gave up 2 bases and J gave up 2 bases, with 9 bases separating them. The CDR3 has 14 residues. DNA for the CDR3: TGTGCCAGCAGTTTAGGAGAGTTTAACACTGAAGCTTTCTTT. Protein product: CASSLGEFNTEAFF.

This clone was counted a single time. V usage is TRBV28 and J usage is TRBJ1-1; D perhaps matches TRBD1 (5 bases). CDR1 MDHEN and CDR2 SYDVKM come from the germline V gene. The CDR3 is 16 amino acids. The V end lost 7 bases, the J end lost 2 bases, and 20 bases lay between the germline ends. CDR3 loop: CASTGSGYPVNTEAFF. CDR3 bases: TGTGCCAGCACTGGATCAGGGTACCCTGTAAACACTGAAGCTTTCTTT. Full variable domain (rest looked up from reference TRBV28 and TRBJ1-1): DVKVTQSSRYLVKRTGEKVFLECVQDMDHENMFWYRQDPGLGLRLIYFSYDVKMKEKGDIPEGYSVSREKKERFSLILESASTNQTSMYLCASTGSGYPVNTEAFFGQGTRLTVV.

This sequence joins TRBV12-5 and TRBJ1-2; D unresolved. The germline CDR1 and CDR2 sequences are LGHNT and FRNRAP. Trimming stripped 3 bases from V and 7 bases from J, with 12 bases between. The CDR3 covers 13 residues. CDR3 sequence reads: CASGFPPEGGYTF. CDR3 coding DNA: TGTGCTAGTGGTTTTCCGCCCGAGGGTGGCTACACCTTC.

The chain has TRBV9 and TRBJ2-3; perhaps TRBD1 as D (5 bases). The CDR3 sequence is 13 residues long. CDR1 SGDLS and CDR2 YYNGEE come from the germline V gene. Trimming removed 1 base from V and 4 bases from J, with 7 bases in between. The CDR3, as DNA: TGTGCCAGCAGCGTATCAGGGTCAGATACGCAGTATTTT. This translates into CASSVSGSDTQYF.

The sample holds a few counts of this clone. CDR3 amino acids: CAWRGPTGVGELFF. The CDR3, as DNA: TGTGCCTGGAGGGGGCCGACAGGGGTCGGGGAGCTGTTTTTT. The chain couples TRBV30 to TRBJ2-2, with 8 bases aligning to TRBD1. The V gene end was trimmed by 3 bases and the J gene end by 7 bases; junction bases not matched to a gene: 7. CDR1 and CDR2 (germline): GTSNPN, SVGIG (reference sequence). The CDR3 consists of 14 residues.

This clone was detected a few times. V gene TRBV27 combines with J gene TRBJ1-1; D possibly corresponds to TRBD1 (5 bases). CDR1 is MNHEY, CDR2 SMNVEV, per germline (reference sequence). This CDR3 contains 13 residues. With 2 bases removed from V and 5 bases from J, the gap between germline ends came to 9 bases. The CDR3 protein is CASSLAGGTEAFF. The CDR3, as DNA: TGTGCCAGCAGTTTAGCGGGGGGAACTGAAGCTTTCTTT.

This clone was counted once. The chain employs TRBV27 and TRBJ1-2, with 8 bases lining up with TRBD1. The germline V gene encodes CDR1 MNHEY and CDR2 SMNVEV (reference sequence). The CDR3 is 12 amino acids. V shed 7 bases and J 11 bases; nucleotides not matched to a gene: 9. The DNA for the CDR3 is TGTGCCAGCACCCAAGGACAGGGAAAATACACCTTC. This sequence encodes CASTQGQGKYTF.

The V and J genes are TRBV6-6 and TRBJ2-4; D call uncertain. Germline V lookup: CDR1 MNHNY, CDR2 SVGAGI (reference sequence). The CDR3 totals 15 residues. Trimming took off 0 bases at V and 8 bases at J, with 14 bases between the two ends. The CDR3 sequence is CASSYSLGSGYIQYF. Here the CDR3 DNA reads TGTGCCAGCAGTTACTCGTTAGGGTCAGGATACATTCAGTACTTC.